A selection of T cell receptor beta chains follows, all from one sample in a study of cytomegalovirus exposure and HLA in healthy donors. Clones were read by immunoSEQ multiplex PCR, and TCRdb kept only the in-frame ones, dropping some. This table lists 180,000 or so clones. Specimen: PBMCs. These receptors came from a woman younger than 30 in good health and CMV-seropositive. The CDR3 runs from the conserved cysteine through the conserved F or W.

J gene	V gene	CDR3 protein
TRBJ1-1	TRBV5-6	CASSLPGQGAVWTEAFF
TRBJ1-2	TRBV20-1	CSASPGYGYTF
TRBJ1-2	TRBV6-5	CASSYSPGFGYTF
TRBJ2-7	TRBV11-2	CASSPGTSYEQYF
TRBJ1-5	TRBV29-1	CSVEEFENQPQHF
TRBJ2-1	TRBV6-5	CASSLAGDYNEQFF
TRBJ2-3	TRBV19	CASRGHGTDTQYF
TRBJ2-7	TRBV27	CASGPPTSRGSYSYEQYF
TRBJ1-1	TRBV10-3	CAILAAGDSEAFF
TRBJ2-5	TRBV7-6	CASSSPRQGLVFQETQYF
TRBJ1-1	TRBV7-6	CASSLEFPLGVIEAFF
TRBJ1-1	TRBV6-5	CASSYLRDTEAFF
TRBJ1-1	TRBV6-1	CASAIQGAYTEAFF
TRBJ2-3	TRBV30	CAWSVTVGPDTQYF
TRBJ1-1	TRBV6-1	CASSDPQRGGTEAFF
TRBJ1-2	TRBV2	CASRGTGKHYGYTF
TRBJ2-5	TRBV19	CASRTGTGQQYF
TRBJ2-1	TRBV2	CASSLDSLIYNEQFF
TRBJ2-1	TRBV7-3	CASSFALAGLGEQFF
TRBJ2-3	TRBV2	CASRIMTGTADTQYF
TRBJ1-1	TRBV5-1	CASSLITGGSEAFF
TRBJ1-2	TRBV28	CASSLPILWSDGYTF
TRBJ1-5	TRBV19	CASSSTGGRGLNQPQHF
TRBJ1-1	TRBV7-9	CASSLTGGTEAFF